This T cell receptor (beta chain) originates from a study of human T cells and chemical hapten exposure. This clonotype turned up a few times. TCRdb re-called the RACE reads with MiXCR, one entry per CDR3 protein. The sample holds 60,000 to 70,000 distinct CDR3 sequences, about a tenth seen once. Time point indicated: pre-sensitization, week 0. Treatment in this sample: therapeutic diphenylcyclopropenone sensitization with weekly scalp DPC. CDR1 DFQATT and CDR2 SNEGSKA come from the germline V gene (reference sequence). This CDR3 is built from 14 residues. V was pared by 2 bases and J by 4 bases, with 5 bases of the junction left unmatched.

This TCR came from a woman aged 45-65 years with alopecia areata. Some clones in this sample may be carry-over from other donors' samples. Sequenced material: whole blood, taken in connection with sensitization to the hapten diphenylcyclopropenone (DPC). The rearrangement links TRBV20-1 to TRBJ2-7; 10 nucleotides match TRBD2. This CDR3 reads CSARSPSGRYEQYF. As DNA, the CDR3 is TGCAGTGCTAGAAGTCCTAGCGGGAGATACGAGCAGTACTTC.